The 32 T cell receptor beta chains presented below share a single source sample, sequenced in a study of shared clonotypes between healthy human individuals (TCRdb year 2020). Receptor libraries were prepared by the immunoSEQ multiplex PCR assay. TCRdb took this table from immuneACCESS and kept in-frame rearrangements with V and J called. Such tables lack part of the clones; where checked against another copy, unresolved V genes explain under half of the gap, and the rest is unexplained. Within this sample are about 2 million clones, with approximately 95% of them counted one time only. The ten largest clones represent 1% to 1.5% of the sample. CD8 naive samples were CD45RO-negative cells positively selected for CCR7, giving a CD45RA+CCR7+ population that excluded TemRA cells. What was sequenced was naive CD8+ T cells sorted from blood. The label giving this sample's cell subset or site can be read as: CD45RA+CCR7+. These receptors were obtained from a man aged 18 to 35 in good health.

The CDR3 DNA is TGTGCCAGCAGCTCGTCATCGGTGAGGGGAAGTGCAACTAATGAAAAACTGTTTTTT. Its translation is CASSSSSVRGSATNEKLFF. The chain recombines TRBV7-9 with TRBJ1-4; maybe TRBD1 (5 bases). The germline CDR1 and CDR2 sequences are SEHNR and FQNEAQ (reference sequence). Deletions cut 4 bases from V and 0 bases from J, with 21 bases between. The CDR3 length is 19 residues.

The chain combines TRBV9 with TRBJ1-2, with a tentative D call TRBD1 (6 bases). The CDR3 is 15 amino acids. V was cut by 4 bases and J by 3 bases, with 16 bases left in between. Germline CDR1 is SGDLS and CDR2 is YYNGEE. CDR3 in DNA: TGTGCCAGCAGCATCGACACAGGGTTAGACTATGGCTACACCTTC. The encoded protein is CASSIDTGLDYGYTF.

The chain has TRBV7-6 and TRBJ2-7; D may be TRBD1 or TRBD2 (5 bases each). V was pared by 5 bases and J by 7 bases, with 18 bases between. The CDR3 consists of 14 residues. In germline, CDR1 is SGHVS, CDR2 FNYEAQ. CDR3 sequence reads: CASSQGTELREQYF. As DNA, the CDR3 is TGTGCCAGCAGCCAAGGGACGGAACTACGAGAGCAGTACTTC.

This clone was seen a single time. The V call is TRBV6-5, the J call TRBJ2-7; D call uncertain. V was clipped by 2 bases and J by 2 bases, with 13 bases between them. This CDR3 is built from 15 residues. Looked up from germline, CDR1 is MNHEY and CDR2 is SVGAGI. In DNA, the CDR3 is TGTGCCAGCAGTTACGGTGGCTCGCTTGCCTACGAGCAGTACTTC. It is translated as CASSYGGSLAYEQYF.

The V and J genes are TRBV4-1 and TRBJ1-3; D perhaps matches TRBD1 (6 bases). There are 15 residues in the CDR3. Per germline, CDR1 MGHRA and CDR2 YSYEKL. V was trimmed by 1 base and J by 3 bases, leaving 10 bases between them. The chain's CDR3 is CASSQVQGGGNTIYF. DNA for the CDR3: TGCGCCAGCAGCCAAGTTCAAGGGGGTGGAAACACCATATATTTT.

The chain joins TRBV2 to TRBJ2-6; D remains unclear. CDR3 length equals 15 residues. V lost 7 bases, J lost 0 bases, and 10 bases lay in between. CDR1 is SNHLY and CDR2 is FYNNEI in the germline V gene. CDR3 sequence: CASIPARSGANVLTF. The CDR3 DNA sequence: TGTGCCAGCATCCCCGCCCGCTCTGGGGCCAACGTCCTGACTTTC.

The chain has TRBV4-1 and TRBJ2-5; 9 bases fit TRBD2. Germline CDR1 and CDR2: MGHRA and YSYEKL. This CDR3 contains 18 residues. Unmatched junction bases numbered 16, after V lost 1 base and J lost 7 bases. CDR3 amino acids: CASSQGISGGFPRGTQYF. CDR3 nucleotides: TGCGCCAGCAGCCAAGGCATTAGCGGGGGTTTCCCGCGGGGGACCCAGTACTTC.

This chain uses TRBV10-3 with TRBJ2-7; 7 bases agree with TRBD2. CDR1 is ENHRY and CDR2 is SYGVKD in the germline V gene. Trimming took 3 bases from V and 3 from J; bases not matched to a gene: 5. The CDR3 consists of 14 residues. The CDR3 spells CAISDGGGSYEQYF. As DNA, the CDR3 is TGTGCCATCAGTGACGGCGGCGGGAGCTACGAGCAGTACTTC.

The genes are TRBV6-5 and TRBJ2-3; D gene ambiguous. This CDR3 has 13 amino acids. CDR1 and CDR2 (germline): MNHEY, SVGAGI. V was shortened by 4 bases and J by 5 bases, with 10 bases between the two germline ends. The CDR3 sequence is CASSFGLGDTQYF. The CDR3 DNA sequence: TGTGCCAGCAGTTTTGGGCTCGGAGATACGCAGTATTTT.

J is TRBJ2-7 and V is TRBV28; 14 bases align to TRBD2. Germline V lookup: CDR1 MDHEN, CDR2 SYDVKM. This CDR3 comprises 15 residues. V gave up 5 bases and J gave up 5 bases; unmatched junction bases: 5. The CDR3 protein is CASSPGTSGGHEQYF. CDR3 bases: TGTGCCAGCAGTCCTGGGACTAGCGGGGGCCACGAGCAGTACTTC.

The chain recombines TRBV29-1 with TRBJ2-2; D gene ambiguous. Germline loops: CDR1 SQVTM, CDR2 ANQGSEA. This CDR3 has 16 amino acids. V was pared by 3 bases and J by 8 bases, with 22 bases between. CDR3 in DNA: TGCAGCGTTGAGCTGACCGGCCTTATGAGTTCTGGGGAGCTGTTTTTT. Translating it yields CSVELTGLMSSGELFF.

The V and J genes are TRBV10-1 and TRBJ1-2; 9 bases line up with TRBD1. Germline CDR1 WNHNN, CDR2 SYGVQD (reference sequence). Trimming cost V 4 bases and J 0 bases; bases outside gene matches: 15. The CDR3 is 19 residues long. CDR3 DNA sequence: TGCGCCAGCAGTGTGACAGGGGGAGGGCAATCCCTAACTAACTATGGCTACACCTTC. Translating gives CASSVTGGGQSLTNYGYTF.

V and J are TRBV7-8 and TRBJ1-3; D remains unclear. The CDR3 has 17 residues. V lost 0 bases to trimming and J lost 0 bases, with 12 bases between them. Per germline, CDR1 SGHVS and CDR2 FQNEAQ. CDR3 coding DNA: TGTGCCAGCAGCTTAGCGGCGGAGGGTTTCTCTGGAAACACCATATATTTT. As protein: CASSLAAEGFSGNTIYF.

The V and J genes are TRBV11-2 and TRBJ2-6; D is ambiguous. V shed 2 bases and J shed 0 bases, with 8 bases lying between them. The CDR3 is made up of 16 amino acids. Germline values: CDR1 SGHAT, CDR2 FQNNGV. The CDR3 sequence is CASSLHVFSGANVLTF. The CDR3 DNA sequence: TGTGCCAGCAGCTTACACGTCTTCTCTGGGGCCAACGTCCTGACTTTC.

This chain links TRBV19 with TRBJ2-7; 9 bases match TRBD2. The germline V gene has CDR1 LNHDA and CDR2 SQIVND (reference sequence). This CDR3 is 15 amino acids long. Trimming removed 5 bases from V and 2 bases from J; junction bases left unmatched: 7. The CDR3 DNA follows: TGTGCCAGTAGTTCTCTGACTAGCGGACCCTACGAGCAGTACTTC. Residues: CASSSLTSGPYEQYF.

On this clone: Additional DNA sequences in this sample encode the identical CDR3. This chain links TRBV11-3 with TRBJ2-3; TRBD1 or TRBD2 may be the D gene (5 bases each). Germline V gene sequence: CDR1 SGHNT, CDR2 YENEEA. V was trimmed by 5 bases and J by 2 bases, leaving 8 bases between them. The CDR3 runs 13 residues. The CDR3 sequence is CASSSGTTDTQYF. The DNA of the CDR3 is TGTGCCAGCAGCAGTGGGACCACAGATACGCAGTATTTT.

As to this clone: Other DNA sequences in this sample translate to the same CDR3. The chain has TRBV4-1 and TRBJ2-7; 10 bases line up with TRBD2. Germline V gene lookup returns CDR1 MGHRA and CDR2 YSYEKL. The CDR3 covers 15 residues. With V trimmed by 3 bases and J by 4 bases, 6 bases remained unmatched. The CDR3 region has the DNA TGCGCCAGCAGCCAGGTAGCGGGAGGTCGATACGAGCAGTACTTC. This codes for CASSQVAGGRYEQYF.

V usage is TRBV5-6 and J usage is TRBJ2-2, with D hard to call. This CDR3 is 14 amino acids long. CDR1 and CDR2 (germline): SGHDT, YYEEEE. V was trimmed by 0 bases and J by 4 bases, leaving 7 bases between them. The CDR3: CASSLVSVTGELFF. CDR3 DNA: TGTGCCAGCAGCTTGGTATCGGTCACCGGGGAGCTGTTTTTT.

The chain couples TRBV6-6 to TRBJ2-3; D ambiguous. Trimming took 2 bases from V and 6 from J, leaving 6 bases between them. The CDR3 extends over 12 amino acids. Germline V gives CDR1 MNHNY, CDR2 SVGAGI (reference sequence). CDR3 DNA: TGTGCCAGCAGTTACCTGCTCGATACGCAGTATTTT. This sequence encodes CASSYLLDTQYF.

V gene TRBV7-6 combines with J gene TRBJ1-6, with a weak D call TRBD1 (5 bases). V lost 5 bases and J lost 9, with 14 bases in between. The germline V gene has CDR1 SGHVS and CDR2 FNYEAQ. CDR3 size: 14 residues. The CDR3 sequence is CASSPGDRTSPLHF. The CDR3 nucleotides are TGTGCCAGCAGCCCCGGTGACAGAACTTCACCCCTCCACTTT.

The chain combines TRBV5-8 with TRBJ1-1; a weak D match, TRBD1 (5 bases). The V and J ends lost 7 bases and 0 bases respectively, with 22 bases between them. The CDR3 sequence is 17 residues long. Germline V lookup: CDR1 SGHTS, CDR2 YDEGEE. CDR3 nucleotides: TGTGCCAGCGGGTGGGACCCAAGATCCCAACTGAACACTGAAGCTTTCTTT. It translates to CASGWDPRSQLNTEAFF. The whole variable domain, filled in from reference TRBV5-8 and TRBJ1-1, reads EAGVTQSPTHLIKTRGQQATLRCSPISGHTSVYWYQQALGLGLQFLLWYDEGEERNRGNFPPRFSGRQFPNYSSELNVNALELEDSALYLCASGWDPRSQLNTEAFFGQGTRLTVV.

The J gene is TRBJ1-4, the V gene TRBV6-6; TRBD1 is a possible D gene (5 bases). In germline, CDR1 is MNHNY, CDR2 SVGAGI (reference sequence). The CDR3 is 16 residues long. The V and J ends lost 7 bases and 0 bases respectively, with 15 bases between them. The CDR3 region has the DNA TGTGCCAGCAATTATCCCCAGGGAGCAACTAATGAAAAACTGTTTTTT. Amino acids: CASNYPQGATNEKLFF.

This clone was found once. V and J are TRBV11-2 and TRBJ2-7; D tentatively reads TRBD1 or TRBD2 (5 bases each). The CDR3 is made up of 15 amino acids. Germline CDR1 and CDR2: SGHAT and FQNNGV. V was trimmed by 5 bases and J by 1 base, leaving 15 bases between them. CDR3 bases: TGTGCCAGCAGCGCCAGGGACCGAACGTCCTACGAGCAGTACTTC. It translates to CASSARDRTSYEQYF.

Notes on this clone: Different DNA sequences within this sample yield the same CDR3. The V gene is TRBV2, the J gene TRBJ2-7, with TRBD2 as a possible D gene (6 bases). The V and J ends lost 5 bases and 3 bases respectively, with 8 bases between them. There are 12 residues in the CDR3. Germline V gene sequence: CDR1 SNHLY, CDR2 FYNNEI. The CDR3 here is CASSPGSYEQYF. The CDR3 region has the DNA TGTGCCAGCAGTCCCGGGAGCTACGAGCAGTACTTC.

This clone occurred a few times. Just one base apart from a much larger clone, this may be a read error. This sequence joins TRBV5-8 and TRBJ1-1; no clear D. The CDR3 extends over 12 amino acids. Germline-derived CDR1 and CDR2 are SGHTS and YDEGEE. Between the trimmed V and J ends, which lost 2 bases and 1 base, there was a span of 3 bases. CDR3 amino acids: CASSFGNTEAFF. CDR3 bases: TGTGCCAGCAGCTTCGGGAACACTGAAGCTTTCTTT.

V and J are TRBV7-8 and TRBJ2-3; 9 positions agree with TRBD2. This CDR3 comprises 17 residues. J lost 6 bases, V lost 5 bases, and 15 bases had no gene match. CDR1 and CDR2 (germline): SGHVS, FQNEAQ. The CDR3 nucleotides read TGTGCCAGCAGCCCCCTCCAGGGCGGGGGGGCAGGTGATACGCAGTATTTT. Protein product: CASSPLQGGGAGDTQYF.

The V and J genes are TRBV29-1 and TRBJ2-2; TRBD1 matches 8 bases. Germline V gene sequence: CDR1 SQVTM, CDR2 ANQGSEA. J gave up 5 bases and V 5 bases, and 10 bases lay outside the gene matches. The CDR3 is 15 amino acids. CDR3 loop: CSVSLGQGQTGELFF. CDR3 bases: TGCAGCGTTTCTTTAGGACAGGGACAGACCGGGGAGCTGTTTTTT.

The V and J genes are TRBV2 and TRBJ2-1; 9 bases map to TRBD2. CDR1 is SNHLY, CDR2 FYNNEI, per germline. Trimming took 3 bases from V and 8 from J; bases not matched to a gene: 11. The CDR3 is 16 amino acids. This CDR3 is CASSDWREGLWDEQFF. In DNA, the CDR3 is TGTGCCAGCAGTGACTGGCGGGAGGGTTTGTGGGATGAGCAGTTCTTC.

This chain connects TRBV27 to TRBJ2-1; TRBD2 agrees at 9 bases. In germline, CDR1 is MNHEY, CDR2 SMNVEV (reference sequence). V shed 7 bases, J shed 5 bases, and the junction held 6 bases outside the gene matches. The CDR3 is 14 amino acids. CDR3: CASMERGDHNEQFF. The DNA of the CDR3 is TGTGCCAGCATGGAGCGGGGGGACCACAATGAGCAGTTCTTC.

The chain employs TRBV9 and TRBJ1-1, with 9 bases that match TRBD1. CDR3 length: 15 amino acids. V shed 4 bases, J shed 3 bases, and the junction held 7 bases outside the gene matches. Per germline, CDR1 SGDLS and CDR2 YYNGEE. The CDR3 coding sequence is TGTGCCAGCAGCTCCCCGACAGGGGGGGACACTGAAGCTTTCTTT. Encoded protein: CASSSPTGGDTEAFF.

With regard to this clone: The sample contains more than one DNA sequence encoding this CDR3. This chain uses TRBV4-1 with TRBJ2-1; the D is unclear. With 4 bases removed from V and 7 bases from J, the gap between germline ends came to 8 bases. The CDR3 spans 12 residues. Germline values: CDR1 MGHRA, CDR2 YSYEKL. CDR3 nucleotide sequence: TGCGCCAGCAGCCCGTCCGGAAATGAGCAGTTCTTC. This gives the protein CASSPSGNEQFF.

This chain joins TRBV6-5 and TRBJ2-1; D possibly corresponds to TRBD1 (5 bases). The CDR3 has 12 residues. V gave up 4 bases and J gave up 9 bases, with 10 bases separating them. Germline lookup yields CDR1 MNHEY and CDR2 SVGAGI. CDR3 nucleotide sequence: TGTGCCAGCAGTTCAGGGTTGGGTGAGCAGTTCTTC. It encodes CASSSGLGEQFF.